These 4 T cell receptor beta chains were all obtained from the same sample, sequenced in a study of blood T cell repertoires in COVID-19. Assay: immunoSEQ multiplex PCR; the TCRdb copy retains only in-frame clones and omits some. The sample lists about 300,000 clones, approximately 91% occurring once. Source material: peripheral blood. These receptors were collected from a woman aged 25 to 45 with COVID-19, enrolled during active disease.

This chain joins TRBV4-1 and TRBJ2-5, with TRBD2 matching 15 bases. This CDR3 is 21 amino acids long. Trimming took 3 bases from V and 3 from J; bases not matched to a gene: 17. Germline V gene sequence: CDR1 MGHRA, CDR2 YSYEKL. CDR3 DNA sequence: TGCGCCAGCAGCCACCCCCCCCCGTGGACTAGCGGGAGGGCCCCCGAAGAGACCCAGTACTTC. Translated: CASSHPPPWTSGRAPEETQYF.

CDR3 sequence (DNA): TGTGCCAGCAGTACCGATCCTCCGGGGGTTGGCACTGAAGCTTTCTTT. Its translation is CASSTDPPGVGTEAFF. The chain employs TRBV6-2 or TRBV6-3 and TRBJ1-1; a possible D gene is TRBD1 (5 bases). The V gene's germline CDR1 is MNHEY and CDR2 SVGEGT. V gave up 5 bases and J gave up 4 bases, with 20 bases separating them. The CDR3 runs to 16 residues.

This clone was counted between two and nine times. The chain carries TRBV5-6 and TRBJ2-5, with a possible D match to TRBD2 (6 bases). V gave up 4 bases and J gave up 5 bases, with 9 bases separating them. From germline, CDR1 is SGHDT and CDR2 YYEEEE. The CDR3 runs to 12 residues. The CDR3 reads CASSPREETQYF. CDR3 DNA: TGTGCCAGCAGCCCCCGGGAGGAGACCCAGTACTTC.

The chain joins TRBV5-8 to TRBJ1-1; D remains ambiguous. CDR1 and CDR2 from the germline V gene are SGHTS and YDEGEE. The CDR3 runs to 15 residues. V lost 0 bases to trimming and J lost 7 bases, with 16 bases between them. CDR3 protein: CASSLEGDADGEAFF. The CDR3 DNA is TGTGCCAGCAGCTTGGAGGGAGACGCTGATGGTGAAGCTTTCTTT.